Sequencing of this T cell receptor beta chain was carried out in a study of ipilimumab plus nivolumab after autologous stem cell transplantation. The table came from immunoSEQ multiplex PCR; TCRdb's copy has only in-frame clones and leaves some out. The sample contains 15,000 to 20,000 clones, about three quarters of which appear only once. General study findings and limits: The authors say TCR, Treg and microbiome findings warrant further study.

This clone appeared once. Its antigen is not known. The V gene's germline CDR1 is SGHRS and CDR2 YFSETQ. V was shortened by 5 bases and J by 5 bases, with 17 bases between the two germline ends. The CDR3 has 15 residues. Checkpoint therapy with ipilimumab 1 mg/kg began 14 to 28 days after transplant. The V call is TRBV5-1, the J call TRBJ2-1, with D maybe TRBD2 (5 bases). The TCR sequence derives from a male donor with diffuse large B-cell lymphoma. The sequences come from PBMCs, collected in a trial of ipilimumab plus nivolumab as post-transplant consolidation. As DNA, the CDR3 is TGCGCCAGCAGAAAGCTCCCCGGGATCGACAATGAGCAGTTCTTC. Protein: CASRKLPGIDNEQFF.